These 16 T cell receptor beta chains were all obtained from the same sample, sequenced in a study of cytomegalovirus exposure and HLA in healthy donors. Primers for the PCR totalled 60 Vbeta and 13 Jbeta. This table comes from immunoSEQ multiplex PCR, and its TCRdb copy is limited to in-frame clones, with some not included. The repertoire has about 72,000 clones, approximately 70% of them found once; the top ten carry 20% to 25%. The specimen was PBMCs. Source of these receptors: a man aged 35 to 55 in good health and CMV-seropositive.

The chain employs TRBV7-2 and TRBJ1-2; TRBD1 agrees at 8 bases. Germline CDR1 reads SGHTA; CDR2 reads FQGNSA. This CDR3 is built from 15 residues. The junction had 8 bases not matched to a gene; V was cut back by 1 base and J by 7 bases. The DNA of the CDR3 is TGTGCCAGCAGCTTAGTCGCAGGGGGCGCCGCTGGCTACACCTTC. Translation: CASSLVAGGAAGYTF.

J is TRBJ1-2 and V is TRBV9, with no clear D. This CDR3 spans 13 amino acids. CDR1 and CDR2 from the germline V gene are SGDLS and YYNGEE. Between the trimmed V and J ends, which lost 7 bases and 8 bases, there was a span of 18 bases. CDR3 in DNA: TGTGCCAGCTCCGAATCCCCCTCGGAGGGCTACACCTTC. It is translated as CASSESPSEGYTF.

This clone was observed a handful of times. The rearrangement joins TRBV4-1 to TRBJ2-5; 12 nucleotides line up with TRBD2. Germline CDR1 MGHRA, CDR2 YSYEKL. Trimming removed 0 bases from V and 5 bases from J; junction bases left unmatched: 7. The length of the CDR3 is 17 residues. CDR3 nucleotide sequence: TGCGCCAGCAGCCAAGATAGTAGGCTAGCGGGGGGGGAGACCCAGTACTTC. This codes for CASSQDSRLAGGETQYF.

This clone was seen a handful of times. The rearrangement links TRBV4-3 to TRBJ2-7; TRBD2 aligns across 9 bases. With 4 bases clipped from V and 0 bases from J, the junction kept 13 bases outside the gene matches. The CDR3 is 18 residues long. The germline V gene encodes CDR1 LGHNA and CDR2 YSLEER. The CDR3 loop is CASSRYLPSGGYSYEQYF. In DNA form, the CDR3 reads TGCGCCAGCAGCCGCTACCTCCCCAGCGGGGGGTACTCCTACGAGCAGTACTTC.

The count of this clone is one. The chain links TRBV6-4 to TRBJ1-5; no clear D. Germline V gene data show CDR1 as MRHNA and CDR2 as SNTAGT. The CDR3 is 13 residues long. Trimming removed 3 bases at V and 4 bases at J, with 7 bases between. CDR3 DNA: TGTGCCAGCAGTGAAAATCCGAATCAGCCCCAGCATTTT. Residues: CASSENPNQPQHF.

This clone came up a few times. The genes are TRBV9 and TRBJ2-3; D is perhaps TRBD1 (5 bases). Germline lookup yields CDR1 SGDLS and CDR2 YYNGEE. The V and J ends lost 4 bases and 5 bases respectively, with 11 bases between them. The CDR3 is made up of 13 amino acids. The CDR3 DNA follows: TGTGCCAGCAGCCCAGGGTACCAAGATACGCAGTATTTT. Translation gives CASSPGYQDTQYF.

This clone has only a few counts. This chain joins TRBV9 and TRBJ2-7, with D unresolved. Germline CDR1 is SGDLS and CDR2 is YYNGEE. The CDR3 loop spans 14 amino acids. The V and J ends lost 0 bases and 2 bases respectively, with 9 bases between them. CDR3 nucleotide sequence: TGTGCCAGCAGCGTAGTAGCAGAAACCTACGAGCAGTACTTC. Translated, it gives CASSVVAETYEQYF.

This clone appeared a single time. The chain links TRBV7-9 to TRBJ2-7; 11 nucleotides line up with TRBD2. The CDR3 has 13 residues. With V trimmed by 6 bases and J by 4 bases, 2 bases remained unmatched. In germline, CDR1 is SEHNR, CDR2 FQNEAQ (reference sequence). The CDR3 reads CASRTSGEYEQYF. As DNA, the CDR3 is TGTGCCAGCAGGACTAGCGGGGAGTACGAGCAGTACTTC.

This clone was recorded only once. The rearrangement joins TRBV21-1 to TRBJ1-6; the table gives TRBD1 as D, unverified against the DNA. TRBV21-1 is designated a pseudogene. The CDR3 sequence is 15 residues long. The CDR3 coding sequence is TGTGCCAGCAGCTCCGTACAGGGGGTGGAGTCACCCCTCCACTTT. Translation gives CASSSVQGVESPLHF.

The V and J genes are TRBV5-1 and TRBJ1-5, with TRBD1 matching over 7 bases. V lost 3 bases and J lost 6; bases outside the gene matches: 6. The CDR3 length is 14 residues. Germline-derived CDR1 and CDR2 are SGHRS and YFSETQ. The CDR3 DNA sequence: TGCGCCAGCAGCTCCGGGACAGCCGGTCAGCCCCAGCATTTT. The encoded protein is CASSSGTAGQPQHF.

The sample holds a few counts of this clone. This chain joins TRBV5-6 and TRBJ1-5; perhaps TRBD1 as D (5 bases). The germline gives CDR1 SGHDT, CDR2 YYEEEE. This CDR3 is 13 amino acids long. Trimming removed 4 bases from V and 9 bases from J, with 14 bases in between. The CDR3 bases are TGTGCCAGCAGCCTGACAGTGACTGGGCCCCAGCATTTT. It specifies CASSLTVTGPQHF.

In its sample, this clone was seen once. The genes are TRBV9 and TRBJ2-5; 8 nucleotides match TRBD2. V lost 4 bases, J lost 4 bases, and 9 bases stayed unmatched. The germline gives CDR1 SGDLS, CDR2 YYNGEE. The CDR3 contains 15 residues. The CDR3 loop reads CASSLPGGGSETQYF. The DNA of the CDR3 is TGTGCCAGCAGCCTTCCCGGGGGGGGTTCAGAGACCCAGTACTTC.

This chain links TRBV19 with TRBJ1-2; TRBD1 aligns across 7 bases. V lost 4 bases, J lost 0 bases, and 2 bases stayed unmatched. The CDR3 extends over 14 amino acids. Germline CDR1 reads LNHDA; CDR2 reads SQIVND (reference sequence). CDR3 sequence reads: CASSKGTANYGYTF. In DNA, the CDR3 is TGTGCCAGTAGTAAAGGGACAGCTAACTATGGCTACACCTTC. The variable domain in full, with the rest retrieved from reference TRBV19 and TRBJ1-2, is DGGITQSPKYLFRKEGQNVTLSCEQNLNHDAMYWYRQDPGQGLRLIYYSQIVNDFQKGDIAEGYSVSREKKESFPLTVTSAQKNPTAFYLCASSKGTANYGYTFGSGTRLTVV.

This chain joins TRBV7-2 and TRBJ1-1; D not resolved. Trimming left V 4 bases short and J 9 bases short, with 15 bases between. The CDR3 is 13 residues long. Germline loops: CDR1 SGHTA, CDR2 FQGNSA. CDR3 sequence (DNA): TGTGCCAGCAGCTCCACGGGGATGGGAAAAGCTTTCTTT. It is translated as CASSSTGMGKAFF.

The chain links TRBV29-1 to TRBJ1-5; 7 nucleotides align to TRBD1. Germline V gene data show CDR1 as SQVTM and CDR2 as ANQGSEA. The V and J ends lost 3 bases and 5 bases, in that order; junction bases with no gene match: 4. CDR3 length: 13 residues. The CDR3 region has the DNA TGCAGCGTTGAGGCCCAGGGGGATCAGCCCCAGCATTTT. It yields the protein CSVEAQGDQPQHF.

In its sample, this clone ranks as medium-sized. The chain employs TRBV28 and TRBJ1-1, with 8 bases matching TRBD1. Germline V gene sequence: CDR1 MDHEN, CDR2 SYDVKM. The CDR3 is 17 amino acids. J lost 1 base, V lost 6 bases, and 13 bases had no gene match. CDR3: CASRMTGALQGNTEAFF. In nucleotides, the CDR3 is TGTGCCAGCAGAATGACAGGGGCGCTTCAGGGGAACACTGAAGCTTTCTTT.